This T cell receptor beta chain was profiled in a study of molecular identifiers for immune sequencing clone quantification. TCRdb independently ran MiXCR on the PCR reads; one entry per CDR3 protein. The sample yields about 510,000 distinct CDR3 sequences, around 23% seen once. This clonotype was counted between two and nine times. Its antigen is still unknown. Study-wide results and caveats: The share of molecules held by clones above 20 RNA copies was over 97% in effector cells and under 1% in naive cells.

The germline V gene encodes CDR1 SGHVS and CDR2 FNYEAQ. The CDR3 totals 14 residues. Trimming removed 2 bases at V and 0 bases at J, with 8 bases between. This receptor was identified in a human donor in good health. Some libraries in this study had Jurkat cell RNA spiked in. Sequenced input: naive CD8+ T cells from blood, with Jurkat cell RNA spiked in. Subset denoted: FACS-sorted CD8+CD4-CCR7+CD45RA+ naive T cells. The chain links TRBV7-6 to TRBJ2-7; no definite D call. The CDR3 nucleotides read TGTGCCAGCAGCTTATATGCAGGCTCCTACGAGCAGTACTTC. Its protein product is CASSLYAGSYEQYF.